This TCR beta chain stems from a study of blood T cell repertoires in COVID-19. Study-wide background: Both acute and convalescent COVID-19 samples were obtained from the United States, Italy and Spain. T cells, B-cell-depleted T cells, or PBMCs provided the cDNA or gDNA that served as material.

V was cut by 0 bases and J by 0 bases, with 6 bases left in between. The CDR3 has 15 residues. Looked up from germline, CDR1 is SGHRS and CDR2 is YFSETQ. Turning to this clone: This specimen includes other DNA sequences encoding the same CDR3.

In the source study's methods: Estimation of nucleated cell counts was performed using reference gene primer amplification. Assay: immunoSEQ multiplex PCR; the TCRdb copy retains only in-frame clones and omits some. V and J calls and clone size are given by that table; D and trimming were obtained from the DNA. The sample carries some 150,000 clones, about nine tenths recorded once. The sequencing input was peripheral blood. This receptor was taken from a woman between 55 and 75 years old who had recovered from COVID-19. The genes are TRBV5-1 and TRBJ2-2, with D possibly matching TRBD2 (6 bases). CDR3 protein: CASSLAGANTGELFF. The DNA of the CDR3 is TGCGCCAGCAGCTTGGCGGGAGCGAACACCGGGGAGCTGTTTTTT. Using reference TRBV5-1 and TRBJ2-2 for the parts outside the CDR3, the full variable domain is KAGVTQTPRYLIKTRGQQVTLSCSPISGHRSVSWYQQTPGQGLQFLFEYFSETQRNKGNFPGRFSGRQFSNSRSEMNVSTLELGDSALYLCASSLAGANTGELFFGEGSRLTVL.